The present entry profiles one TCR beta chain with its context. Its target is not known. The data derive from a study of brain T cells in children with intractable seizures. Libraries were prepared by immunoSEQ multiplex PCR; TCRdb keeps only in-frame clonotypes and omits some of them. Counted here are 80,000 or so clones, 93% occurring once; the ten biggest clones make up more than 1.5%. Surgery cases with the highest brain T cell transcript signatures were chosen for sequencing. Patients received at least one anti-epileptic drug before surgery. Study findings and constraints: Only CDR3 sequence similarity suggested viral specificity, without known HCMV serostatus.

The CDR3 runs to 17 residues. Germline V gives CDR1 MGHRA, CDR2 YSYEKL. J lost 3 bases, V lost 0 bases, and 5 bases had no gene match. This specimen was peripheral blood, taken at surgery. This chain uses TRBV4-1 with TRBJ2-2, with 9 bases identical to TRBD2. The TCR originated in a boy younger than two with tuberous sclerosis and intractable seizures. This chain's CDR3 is CASSQDRAGGHTGELFF. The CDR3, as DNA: TGCGCCAGCAGCCAAGATCGGGCGGGAGGGCACACCGGGGAGCTGTTTTTT.